The 14 T cell receptor beta chains in this list originate from one sample, sequenced in a study of blood T cell repertoires in COVID-19. Sequencing was performed with immunoSEQ multiplex PCR; in TCRdb, only in-frame clones are kept and a portion is missing. The data hold some 370,000 clones, with about 87% observed a single time. The specimen sequenced was peripheral blood. All receptors derive from a woman aged 25 to 39 with COVID-19, enrolled during active disease.

The V gene is TRBV14, the J gene TRBJ2-7; TRBD2 agrees at 15 bases. The germline V gene encodes CDR1 SGHDN and CDR2 FVKESK. V lost 4 bases to trimming and J lost 10 bases; unmatched junction nucleotides: 8. The CDR3 covers 15 residues. CDR3 loop: CASSLGLAGGLGQYF. The CDR3 DNA follows: TGTGCCAGCAGCCTTGGACTAGCGGGAGGGTTAGGACAGTACTTC.

For this clone: The same CDR3 arises from other DNA sequences in this sample as well. The chain uses TRBV5-1 and TRBJ1-1; D gene unclear. The V end was cut by 0 bases, the J end by 3 bases, with 6 bases between. Per the germline V gene, CDR1 is SGHRS and CDR2 is YFSETQ. This CDR3 is 13 amino acids long. The CDR3 bases are TGCGCCAGCAGCTTGGCCGGGTACACTGAAGCTTTCTTT. Residues: CASSLAGYTEAFF.

This rearrangement joins TRBV30 to TRBJ1-6, with D tentatively TRBD1 (6 bases). V shed 2 bases and J shed 8 bases, with 13 bases lying between them. The CDR3 has 14 amino acids. CDR1 is GTSNPN, CDR2 SVGIG, per germline (reference sequence). CDR3 nucleotide sequence: TGTGCCTGGAGTCCACGCAGGGGTGATTCACCCCTCCACTTT. The encoded protein is CAWSPRRGDSPLHF.

The chain recombines TRBV7-8 with TRBJ2-1, with D perhaps TRBD2 (6 bases). The CDR3 runs 13 residues. Germline V gene sequence: CDR1 SGHVS, CDR2 FQNEAQ. Between the trimmed V and J ends, which lost 3 bases and 3 bases, there was a span of 6 bases. CDR3 sequence: CASSFGGYNEQFF. The CDR3 nucleotides are TGTGCCAGCAGCTTCGGGGGCTACAATGAGCAGTTCTTC. The full variable domain, completed using reference TRBV7-8 and TRBJ2-1, is GAGVSQSPRYKVAKRGQDVALRCDPISGHVSLFWYQQALGQGPEFLTYFQNEAQLDKSGLPSDRFFAERPEGSVSTLKIQRTQQEDSAVYLCASSFGGYNEQFFGPGTRLTVL.

The V call is TRBV7-9, the J call TRBJ2-7, with 9 bases identical to TRBD1. Looked up from germline, CDR1 is SEHNR and CDR2 is FQNEAQ (reference sequence). V lost 4 bases, J lost 6 bases, and 13 bases stayed unmatched. The CDR3 has 16 amino acids. CDR3 amino acids: CASSYPRTGAPSEQYF. Here the CDR3 DNA reads TGTGCCAGCAGCTACCCCCGGACAGGGGCACCCTCCGAGCAGTACTTC.

The CDR3 here is CASSSSGGSYNEQFF. The CDR3 coding sequence is TGTGCCAGCAGTTCTAGCGGGGGGTCCTACAATGAGCAGTTCTTC. The chain uses TRBV7-2 and TRBJ2-1, with 11 bases identical to TRBD2. CDR3 length: 15 residues. Germline CDR1 SGHTA, CDR2 FQGNSA. With 6 bases clipped from V and 1 base from J, the junction kept 2 bases outside the gene matches.

CDR3 sequence reads: CASSFPTSGMGNEQFF. DNA for the CDR3: TGTGCCAGCAGCTTTCCGACTAGCGGGATGGGCAATGAGCAGTTCTTC. The chain uses TRBV7-9 and TRBJ2-1, with 11 bases fitting TRBD2. The length of the CDR3 is 16 residues. In germline, CDR1 is SEHNR, CDR2 FQNEAQ (reference sequence). Germline trimming cut 3 bases from V and 6 bases from J; bases unmatched to any gene: 7.

This chain joins TRBV18 and TRBJ2-2, with 8 bases lining up with TRBD1. In germline, CDR1 is KGHSH, CDR2 LQKENI. The CDR3 is 15 amino acids. The ends lost 4 bases at V and 1 base at J; junction bases unmatched: 2. In nucleotides, the CDR3 is TGTGCCAGCTCACTTGGGACAGGGAACACCGGGGAGCTGTTTTTT. It codes for CASSLGTGNTGELFF.

The chain is built from TRBV11-2 and TRBJ1-2; 10 nucleotides match TRBD1. The V segment lost 7 bases and the J segment 2 bases; nucleotides outside the gene matches: 4. Germline V lookup: CDR1 SGHAT, CDR2 FQNNGV. CDR3 length: 14 residues. The CDR3 bases are TGTGCCAGCACCACGGACAGGGGGAACTATGGCTACACCTTC. Its translation: CASTTDRGNYGYTF.

The V gene is TRBV28, the J gene TRBJ2-3, with 7 bases fitting TRBD1. After removal of 4 bases from V and 2 bases from J, the junction contained 12 bases not matched to a gene. CDR3 length: 17 amino acids. Looked up from germline, CDR1 is MDHEN and CDR2 is SYDVKM. Here the CDR3 DNA reads TGTGCCAGCAGTTCCTGGGACAGCCTAGAGATCACAGATACGCAGTATTTT. Its protein is CASSSWDSLEITDTQYF.

This clone was seen once. The CDR3 bases are TGTGCCAGCAGTAGGCTAGCGGGAGGATACAATGAGCAGTTCTTC. Amino acid sequence: CASSRLAGGYNEQFF. The chain employs TRBV5-6 and TRBJ2-1, with 11 nucleotides matching TRBD2. There are 15 residues in the CDR3. Germline CDR1 SGHDT, CDR2 YYEEEE. V dropped 5 bases and J dropped 4; count of bases not matched to a gene: 5.

This clone has only one observation. This sequence joins TRBV4-2 and TRBJ2-7; 7 bases agree with TRBD2. CDR3 length: 15 residues. Germline assignment: CDR1 LGHNA and CDR2 YNFKEQ. V trimming: 0 bases; J trimming: 7 bases; junction bases outside the gene matches: 9. In nucleotides, the CDR3 is TGTGCCAGCAGCCAAGAAGAGGGGACTACGGGGGAGCAGTACTTC. Translation gives CASSQEEGTTGEQYF.

The chain is built from TRBV6-5 and TRBJ1-5, with 7 positions matching TRBD1. Germline trimming cut 4 bases from V and 1 base from J; bases unmatched to any gene: 7. The CDR3 loop spans 16 amino acids. CDR1 and CDR2 from the germline V gene are MNHEY and SVGAGI. The CDR3 bases are TGTGCCAGCAGTTCGCAGGGGGTGGTGAGCAATCAGCCCCAGCATTTT. Its translation is CASSSQGVVSNQPQHF.

This chain links TRBV6-2 or TRBV6-3 with TRBJ2-1; D is perhaps TRBD2 (6 bases). The germline V and J ends were trimmed by 6 bases and 6 bases, with 12 bases remaining between them. CDR1 and CDR2 (germline): MNHEY, SVGEGT. CDR3 length: 13 residues. The CDR3 sequence is CASSKTSTNEQFF. CDR3 sequence (DNA): TGTGCCAGCAGCAAGACTAGTACCAATGAGCAGTTCTTC.